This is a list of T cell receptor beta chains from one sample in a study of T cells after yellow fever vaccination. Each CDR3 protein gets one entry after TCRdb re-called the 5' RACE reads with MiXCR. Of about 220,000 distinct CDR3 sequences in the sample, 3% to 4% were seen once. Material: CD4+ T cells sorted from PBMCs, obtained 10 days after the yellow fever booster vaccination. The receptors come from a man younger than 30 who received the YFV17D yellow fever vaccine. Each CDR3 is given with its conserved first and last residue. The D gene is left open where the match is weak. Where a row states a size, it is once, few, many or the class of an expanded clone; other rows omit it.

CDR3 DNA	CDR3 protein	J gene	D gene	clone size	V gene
TGTGCCAGCACCCTACCACTAGCGGGCGGGGCCAACGTCCTGACTTTC	CASTLPLAGGANVLTF	TRBJ2-6	TRBD2	many	TRBV6-2/TRBV6-3
TGCAGCGCCTACAGGGGAGGTGAAGCTTTCTTT	CSAYRGGEAFF	TRBJ1-1	TRBD1	many	TRBV29-1
TGTGCCAGCAGCTTAGTACAGGGGGCGAACACCGGGGAGCTGTTTTTT	CASSLVQGANTGELFF	TRBJ2-2	TRBD1	many	TRBV11-3
TGTGCCAGCAGAAGCGGACCAGGGGGGGGCTACACCTTC	CASRSGPGGGYTF	TRBJ1-2	TRBD1	few	TRBV6-5
TGTGCCAGCAGTGCGAGACTAGCGGCCTACAATGAGCAGTTCTTC	CASSARLAAYNEQFF	TRBJ2-1	TRBD2	NA	TRBV6-1
TGTGCCAGCAGCAGGGCCTACCGAAGCACAGATACGCAGTATTTT	CASSRAYRSTDTQYF	TRBJ2-3	NA	many	TRBV7-2
TGTGCCAGCAGTGGTGATAGCGGGGGTACCTACAATGAGCAGTTCTTC	CASSGDSGGTYNEQFF	TRBJ2-1	TRBD2	few	TRBV12-3/TRBV12-4
TGCGCCAGCAGCTACCTGACGGGGCTAACCAACACCGGGGAGCTGTTTTTT	CASSYLTGLTNTGELFF	TRBJ2-2	NA	few	TRBV5-1
TGTGCCAGCGTATCTGGGGCAGGGACGAACACTGAAGCTTTCTTT	CASVSGAGTNTEAFF	TRBJ1-1	NA	NA	TRBV28
TGTGCCATCAGTGAGTCGATGGTGGGACAGGGAGGGAATGAGCAGTTCTTC	CAISESMVGQGGNEQFF	TRBJ2-1	TRBD1	few	TRBV10-3